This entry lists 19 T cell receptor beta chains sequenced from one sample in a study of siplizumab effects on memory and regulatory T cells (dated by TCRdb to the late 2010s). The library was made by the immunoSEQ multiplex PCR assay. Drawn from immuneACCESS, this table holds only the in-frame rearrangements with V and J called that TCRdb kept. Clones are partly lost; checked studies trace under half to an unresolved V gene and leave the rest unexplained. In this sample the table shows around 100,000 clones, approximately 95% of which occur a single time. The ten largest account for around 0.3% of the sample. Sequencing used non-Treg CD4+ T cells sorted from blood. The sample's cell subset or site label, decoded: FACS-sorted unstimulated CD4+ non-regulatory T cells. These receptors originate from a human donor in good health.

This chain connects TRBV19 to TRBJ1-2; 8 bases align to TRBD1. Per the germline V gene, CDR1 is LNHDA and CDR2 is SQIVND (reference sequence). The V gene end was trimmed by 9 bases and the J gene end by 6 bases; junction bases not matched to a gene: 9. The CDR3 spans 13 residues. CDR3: CASSDRAGDGYTF. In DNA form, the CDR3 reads TGTGCCAGCTCGGACAGGGCTGGGGATGGCTACACCTTC.

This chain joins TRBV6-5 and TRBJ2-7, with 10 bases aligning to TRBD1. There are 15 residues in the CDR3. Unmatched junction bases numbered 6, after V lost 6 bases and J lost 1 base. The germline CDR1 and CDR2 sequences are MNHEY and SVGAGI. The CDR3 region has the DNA TGTGCCAGCAGATATAGGGACAGGGGTTCCTACGAGCAGTACTTC. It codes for CASRYRDRGSYEQYF.

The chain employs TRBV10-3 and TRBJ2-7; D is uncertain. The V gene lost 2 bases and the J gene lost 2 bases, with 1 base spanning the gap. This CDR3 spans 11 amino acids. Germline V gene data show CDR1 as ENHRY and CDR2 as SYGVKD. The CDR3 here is CAISEAYEQYF. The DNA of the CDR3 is TGTGCCATCAGTGAGGCCTACGAGCAGTACTTC.

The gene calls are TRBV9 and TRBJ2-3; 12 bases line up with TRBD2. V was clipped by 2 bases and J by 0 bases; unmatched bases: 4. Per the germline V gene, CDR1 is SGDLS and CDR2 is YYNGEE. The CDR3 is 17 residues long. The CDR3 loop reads CASSVGLAGRSTDTQYF. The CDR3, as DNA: TGTGCCAGCAGCGTCGGACTAGCGGGAAGAAGCACAGATACGCAGTATTTT.

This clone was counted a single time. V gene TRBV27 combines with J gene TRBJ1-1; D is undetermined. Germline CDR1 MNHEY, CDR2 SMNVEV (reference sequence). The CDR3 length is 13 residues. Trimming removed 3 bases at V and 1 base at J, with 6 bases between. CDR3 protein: CASSFDWNTEAFF. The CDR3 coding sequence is TGTGCCAGCAGTTTCGACTGGAACACTGAAGCTTTCTTT.

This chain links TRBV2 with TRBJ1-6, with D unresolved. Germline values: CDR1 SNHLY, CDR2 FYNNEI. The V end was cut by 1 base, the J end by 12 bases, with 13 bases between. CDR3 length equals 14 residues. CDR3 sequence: CASSEGRRLGPLHF. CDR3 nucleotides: TGTGCCAGCAGTGAAGGAAGGAGGTTGGGACCCCTCCACTTT.

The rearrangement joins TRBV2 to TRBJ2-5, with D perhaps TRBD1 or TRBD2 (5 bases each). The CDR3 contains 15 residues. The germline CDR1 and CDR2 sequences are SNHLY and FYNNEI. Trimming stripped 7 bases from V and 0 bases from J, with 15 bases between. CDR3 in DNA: TGTGCCAGCAAAGCCGCAGGGCGGGACCAAGAGACCCAGTACTTC. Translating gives CASKAAGRDQETQYF.

For the CDR3, the DNA is TGTGCCAGTCCTAGGACTACCGGAGCGGCGGGTGAGCAGTTCTTC. Protein product: CASPRTTGAAGEQFF. The chain recombines TRBV19 with TRBJ2-1; D possibly corresponds to TRBD2 (6 bases). Per the germline V gene, CDR1 is LNHDA and CDR2 is SQIVND (reference sequence). Trimming pared 8 bases from V and 9 bases from J, leaving 23 bases between. CDR3 length: 15 residues.

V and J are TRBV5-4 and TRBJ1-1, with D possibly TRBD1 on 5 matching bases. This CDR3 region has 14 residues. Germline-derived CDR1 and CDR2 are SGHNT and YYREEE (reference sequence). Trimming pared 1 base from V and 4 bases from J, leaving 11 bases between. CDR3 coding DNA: TGTGCCAGCAGCTTGAAAGGGGTCGTCACTGAAGCTTTCTTT. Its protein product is CASSLKGVVTEAFF.

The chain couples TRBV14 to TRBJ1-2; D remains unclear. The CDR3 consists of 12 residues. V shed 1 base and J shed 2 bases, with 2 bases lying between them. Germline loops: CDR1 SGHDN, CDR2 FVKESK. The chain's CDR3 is CASSQGNYGYTF. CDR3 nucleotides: TGTGCCAGCAGCCAAGGGAACTATGGCTACACCTTC.

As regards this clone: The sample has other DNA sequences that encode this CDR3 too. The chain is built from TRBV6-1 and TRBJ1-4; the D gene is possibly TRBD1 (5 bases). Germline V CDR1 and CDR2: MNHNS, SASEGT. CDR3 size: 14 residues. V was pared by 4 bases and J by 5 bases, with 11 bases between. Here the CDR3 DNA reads TGTGCCAGCAGTGTCGGGGGATCAAATGAAAAACTGTTTTTT. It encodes CASSVGGSNEKLFF.

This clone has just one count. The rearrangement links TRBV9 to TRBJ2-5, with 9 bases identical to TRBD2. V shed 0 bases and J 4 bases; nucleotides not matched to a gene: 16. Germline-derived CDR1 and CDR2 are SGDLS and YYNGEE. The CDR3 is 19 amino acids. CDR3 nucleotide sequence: TGTGCCAGCAGCGTAGGACAGCTGACCTTAGCGGGAGTGAGAGAGACCCAGTACTTC. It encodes CASSVGQLTLAGVRETQYF.

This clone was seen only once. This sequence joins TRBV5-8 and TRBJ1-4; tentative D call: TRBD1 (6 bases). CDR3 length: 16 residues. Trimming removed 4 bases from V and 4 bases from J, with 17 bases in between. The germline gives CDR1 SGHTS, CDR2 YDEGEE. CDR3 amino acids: CASSPPTGGDNEKLFF. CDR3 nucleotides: TGTGCCAGCAGCCCGCCGACAGGTGGAGATAATGAAAAACTGTTTTTT.

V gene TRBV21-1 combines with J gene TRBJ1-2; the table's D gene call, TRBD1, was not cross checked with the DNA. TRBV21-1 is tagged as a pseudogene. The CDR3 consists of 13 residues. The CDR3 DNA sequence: TGTGCCAGCAGCAAAGGTCAGGGCAAGGGCGGACCCTTC. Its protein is CASSKGQGKGGPF.

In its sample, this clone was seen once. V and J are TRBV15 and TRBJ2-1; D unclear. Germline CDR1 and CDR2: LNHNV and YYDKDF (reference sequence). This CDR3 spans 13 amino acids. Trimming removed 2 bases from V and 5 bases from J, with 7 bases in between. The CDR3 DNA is TGTGCCACCAGCAGACTAATTGACAATGAGCAGTTCTTC. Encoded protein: CATSRLIDNEQFF.

The CDR3 loop is CAWRTDLGNEQFF. For the CDR3, the DNA is TGTGCCTGGAGGACAGACTTAGGGAATGAGCAGTTCTTC. The chain recombines TRBV30 with TRBJ2-1; D might be TRBD1 (5 bases). V lost 3 bases and J 7 bases, leaving 13 bases between the germline ends. The CDR3 has 13 residues. Germline lookup yields CDR1 GTSNPN and CDR2 SVGIG (reference sequence).

The CDR3 region is CASSQVEAGGYTF. The CDR3 coding sequence is TGTGCCAGCAGCCAGGTCGAGGCAGGTGGCTACACCTTC. The chain links TRBV14 to TRBJ1-2; D gene unclear. This CDR3 comprises 13 residues. CDR1 SGHDN and CDR2 FVKESK come from the germline V gene. The V end lost 3 bases, the J end lost 7 bases, and 12 bases lay between the germline ends.

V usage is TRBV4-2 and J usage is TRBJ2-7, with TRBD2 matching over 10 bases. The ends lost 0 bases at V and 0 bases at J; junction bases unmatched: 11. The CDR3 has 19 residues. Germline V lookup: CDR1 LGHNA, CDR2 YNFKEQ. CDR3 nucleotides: TGTGCCAGCAGCCAAGATCTTTGGGCTAGCGGGAGAATCTCCTACGAGCAGTACTTC. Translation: CASSQDLWASGRISYEQYF.

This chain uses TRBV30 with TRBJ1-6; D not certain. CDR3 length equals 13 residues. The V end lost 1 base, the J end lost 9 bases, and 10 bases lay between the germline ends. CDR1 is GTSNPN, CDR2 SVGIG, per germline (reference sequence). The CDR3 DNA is TGTGCCTGGAGTGCAAAGGGAAGTTCACCCCTCCACTTT. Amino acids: CAWSAKGSSPLHF.